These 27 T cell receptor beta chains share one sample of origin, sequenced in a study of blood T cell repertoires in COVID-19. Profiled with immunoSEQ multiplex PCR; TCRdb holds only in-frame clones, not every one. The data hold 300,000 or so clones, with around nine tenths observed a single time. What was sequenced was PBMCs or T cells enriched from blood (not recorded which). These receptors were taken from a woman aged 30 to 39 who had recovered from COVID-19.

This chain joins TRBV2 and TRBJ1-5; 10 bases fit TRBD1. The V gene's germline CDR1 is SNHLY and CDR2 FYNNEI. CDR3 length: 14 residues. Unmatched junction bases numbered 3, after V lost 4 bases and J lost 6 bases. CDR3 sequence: CASSGDRGGQPQHF. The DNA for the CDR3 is TGTGCCAGCAGTGGGGACAGGGGAGGTCAGCCCCAGCATTTT. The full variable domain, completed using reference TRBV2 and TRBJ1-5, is EPEVTQTPSHQVTQMGQEVILRCVPISNHLYFYWYRQILGQKVEFLVSFYNNEISEKSEIFDDQFSVERPDGSNFTLKIRSTKLEDSAMYFCASSGDRGGQPQHFGDGTRLSIL.

The CDR3 reads CASSLGAGLVYNEQFF. The DNA of the CDR3 is TGTGCCAGCAGTTTAGGAGCGGGTTTAGTATACAATGAGCAGTTCTTC. The chain recombines TRBV27 with TRBJ2-1; possible D gene TRBD2, 6 bases. Germline values: CDR1 MNHEY, CDR2 SMNVEV (reference sequence). The CDR3 has 16 amino acids. V was pared by 2 bases and J by 4 bases, with 15 bases between.

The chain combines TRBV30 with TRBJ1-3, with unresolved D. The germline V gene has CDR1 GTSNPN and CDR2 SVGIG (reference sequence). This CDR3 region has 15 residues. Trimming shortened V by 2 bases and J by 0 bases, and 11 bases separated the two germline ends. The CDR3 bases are TGTGCCTGGAGTTCCTCGGGTGGCTCTGGAAACACCATATATTTT. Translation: CAWSSSGGSGNTIYF.

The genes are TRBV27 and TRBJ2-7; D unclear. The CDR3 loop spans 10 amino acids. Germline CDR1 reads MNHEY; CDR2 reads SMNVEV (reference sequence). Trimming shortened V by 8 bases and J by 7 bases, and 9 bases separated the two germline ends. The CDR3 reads CASGSGEQYF. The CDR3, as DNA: TGTGCCAGCGGATCAGGAGAGCAGTACTTC.

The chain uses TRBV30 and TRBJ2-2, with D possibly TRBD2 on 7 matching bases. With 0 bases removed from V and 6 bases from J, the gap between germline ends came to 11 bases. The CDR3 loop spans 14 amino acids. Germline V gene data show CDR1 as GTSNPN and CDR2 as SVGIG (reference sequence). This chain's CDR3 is CAWSVRGAPGELFF. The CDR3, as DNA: TGTGCCTGGAGTGTTCGGGGGGCCCCCGGGGAGCTGTTTTTT.

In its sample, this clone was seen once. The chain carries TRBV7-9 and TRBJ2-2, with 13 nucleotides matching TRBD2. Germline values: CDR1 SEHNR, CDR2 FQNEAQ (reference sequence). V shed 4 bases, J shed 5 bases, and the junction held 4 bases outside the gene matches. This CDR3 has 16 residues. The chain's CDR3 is CASSWTSGSGTGELFF. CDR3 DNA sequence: TGTGCCAGCAGCTGGACTAGCGGGAGCGGTACCGGGGAGCTGTTTTTT.

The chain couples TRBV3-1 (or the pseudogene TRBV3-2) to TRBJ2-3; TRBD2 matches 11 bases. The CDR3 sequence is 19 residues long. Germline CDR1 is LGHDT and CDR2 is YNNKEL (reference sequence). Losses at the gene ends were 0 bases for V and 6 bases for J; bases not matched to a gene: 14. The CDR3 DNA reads TGTGCCAGCAGCCAAGAACCCACTAGCGGGAGTGGGGAGAGGGATACGCAGTATTTT. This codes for CASSQEPTSGSGERDTQYF.

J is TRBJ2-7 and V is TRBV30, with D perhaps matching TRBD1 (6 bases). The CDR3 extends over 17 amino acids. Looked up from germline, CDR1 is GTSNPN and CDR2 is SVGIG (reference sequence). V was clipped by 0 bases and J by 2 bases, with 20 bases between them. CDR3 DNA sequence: TGTGCCTGGAGTGTGGGGGCAGGGGCCAGTCAAGCCTACGAGCAGTACTTC. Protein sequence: CAWSVGAGASQAYEQYF.

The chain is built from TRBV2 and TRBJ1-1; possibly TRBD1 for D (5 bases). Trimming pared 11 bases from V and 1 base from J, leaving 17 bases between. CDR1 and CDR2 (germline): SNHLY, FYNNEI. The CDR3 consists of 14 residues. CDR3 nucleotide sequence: TGTGCCGGAAGTTACGGGCAGGGGAACACTGAAGCTTTCTTT. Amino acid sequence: CAGSYGQGNTEAFF.

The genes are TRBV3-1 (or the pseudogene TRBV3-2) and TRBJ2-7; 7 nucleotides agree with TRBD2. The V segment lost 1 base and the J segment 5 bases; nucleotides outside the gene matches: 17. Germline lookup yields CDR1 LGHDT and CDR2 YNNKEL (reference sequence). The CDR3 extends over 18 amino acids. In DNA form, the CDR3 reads TGTGCCAGCAGCCAAGCGGGTTTAAGGGAGGGCCCTTCCCACGAGCAGTACTTC. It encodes CASSQAGLREGPSHEQYF.

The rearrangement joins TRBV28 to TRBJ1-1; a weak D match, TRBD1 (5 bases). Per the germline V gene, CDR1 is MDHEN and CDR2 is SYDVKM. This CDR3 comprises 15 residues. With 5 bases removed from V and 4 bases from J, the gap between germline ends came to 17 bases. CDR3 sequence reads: CASSLALPRGTEAFF. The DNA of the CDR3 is TGTGCCAGCAGTCTGGCTCTCCCAAGGGGCACTGAAGCTTTCTTT.

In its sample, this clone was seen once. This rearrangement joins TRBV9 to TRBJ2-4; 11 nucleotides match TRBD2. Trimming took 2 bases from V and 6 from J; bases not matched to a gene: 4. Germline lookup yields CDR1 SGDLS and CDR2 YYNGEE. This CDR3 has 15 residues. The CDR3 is CASSVRGTSGNIQYF. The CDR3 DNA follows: TGTGCCAGCAGCGTCCGGGGGACTAGCGGAAACATTCAGTACTTC.

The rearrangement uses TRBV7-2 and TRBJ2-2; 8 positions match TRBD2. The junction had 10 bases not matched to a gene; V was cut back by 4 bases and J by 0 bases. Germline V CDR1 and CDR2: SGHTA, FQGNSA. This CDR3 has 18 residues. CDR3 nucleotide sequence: TGTGCCAGCAGCTCTCTCCGACTAGCGCTCGCGAACACCGGGGAGCTGTTTTTT. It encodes CASSSLRLALANTGELFF.

The CDR3 here is CASSPGTGRSNEQFF. The CDR3 DNA sequence: TGTGCCAGCTCTCCCGGGACAGGGAGATCAAATGAGCAGTTCTTC. The V gene is TRBV18, the J gene TRBJ2-1, with 9 bases fitting TRBD1. CDR3 length equals 15 residues. J lost 7 bases, V lost 6 bases, and 10 bases had no gene match. CDR1 KGHSH and CDR2 LQKENI come from the germline V gene.

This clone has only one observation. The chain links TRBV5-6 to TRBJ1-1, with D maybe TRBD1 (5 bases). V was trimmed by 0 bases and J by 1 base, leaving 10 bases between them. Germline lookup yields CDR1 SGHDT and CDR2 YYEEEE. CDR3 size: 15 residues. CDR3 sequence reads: CASSLVDSKNTEAFF. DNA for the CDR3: TGTGCCAGCAGCTTGGTTGACAGCAAGAACACTGAAGCTTTCTTT.

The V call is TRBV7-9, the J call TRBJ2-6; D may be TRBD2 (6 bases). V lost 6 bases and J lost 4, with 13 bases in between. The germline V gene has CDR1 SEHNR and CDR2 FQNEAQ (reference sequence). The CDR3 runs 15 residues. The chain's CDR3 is CASSRAGSGANVLTF. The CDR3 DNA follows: TGTGCCAGCAGTCGGGCGGGGTCCGGGGCCAACGTCCTGACTTTC.

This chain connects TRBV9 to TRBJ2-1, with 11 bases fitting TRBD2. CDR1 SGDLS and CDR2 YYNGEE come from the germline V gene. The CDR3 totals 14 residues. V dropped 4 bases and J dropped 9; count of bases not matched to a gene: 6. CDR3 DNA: TGTGCCAGCAGCATTAGCGGGAGGGCCTCTGAGCAGTTCTTC. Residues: CASSISGRASEQFF. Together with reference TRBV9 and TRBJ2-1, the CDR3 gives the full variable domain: DSGVTQTPKHLITATGQRVTLRCSPRSGDLSVYWYQQSLDQGLQFLIQYYNGEERAKGNILERFSAQQFPDLHSELNLSSLELGDSALYFCASSISGRASEQFFGPGTRLTVL.

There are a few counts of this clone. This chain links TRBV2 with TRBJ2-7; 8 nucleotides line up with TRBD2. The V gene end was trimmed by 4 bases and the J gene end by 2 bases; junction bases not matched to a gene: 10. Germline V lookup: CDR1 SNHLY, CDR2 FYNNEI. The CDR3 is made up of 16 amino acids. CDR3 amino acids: CASSVGSGGPTYEQYF. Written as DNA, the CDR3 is TGTGCCAGCAGTGTAGGGAGCGGGGGACCTACCTACGAGCAGTACTTC. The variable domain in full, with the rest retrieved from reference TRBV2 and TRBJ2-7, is EPEVTQTPSHQVTQMGQEVILRCVPISNHLYFYWYRQILGQKVEFLVSFYNNEISEKSEIFDDQFSVERPDGSNFTLKIRSTKLEDSAMYFCASSVGSGGPTYEQYFGPGTRLTVT.

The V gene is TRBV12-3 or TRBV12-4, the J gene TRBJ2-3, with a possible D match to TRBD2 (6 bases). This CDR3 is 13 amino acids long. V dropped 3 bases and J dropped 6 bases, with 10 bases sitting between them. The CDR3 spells CASSFGGDDTQYF. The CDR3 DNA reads TGTGCCAGCAGTTTCGGGGGAGACGATACGCAGTATTTT.

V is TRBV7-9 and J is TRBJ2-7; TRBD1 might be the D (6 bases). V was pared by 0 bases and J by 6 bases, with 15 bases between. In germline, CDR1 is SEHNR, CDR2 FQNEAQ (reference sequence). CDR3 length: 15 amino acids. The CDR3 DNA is TGTGCCAGCAGCTTAGCAGCAGGGGCGCAGGTCGAGCAGTACTTC. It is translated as CASSLAAGAQVEQYF.

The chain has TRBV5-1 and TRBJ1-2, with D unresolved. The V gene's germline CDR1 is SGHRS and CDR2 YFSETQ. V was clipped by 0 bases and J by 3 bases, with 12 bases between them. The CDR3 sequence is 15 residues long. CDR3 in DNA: TGCGCCAGCAGCTTGGAGTCCGACTCCTACTATGGCTACACCTTC. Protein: CASSLESDSYYGYTF.

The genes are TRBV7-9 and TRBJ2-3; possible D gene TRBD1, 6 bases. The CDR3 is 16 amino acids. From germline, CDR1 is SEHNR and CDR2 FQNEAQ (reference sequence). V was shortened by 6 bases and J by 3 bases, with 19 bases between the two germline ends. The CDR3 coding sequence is TGTGCCAGCAGAGGCGACAGGCCTTTAAGGACAGATACGCAGTATTTT. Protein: CASRGDRPLRTDTQYF. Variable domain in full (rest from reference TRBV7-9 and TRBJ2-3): DTGVSQNPRHKITKRGQNVTFRCDPISEHNRLYWYRQTLGQGPEFLTYFQNEAQLEKSRLLSDRFSAERPKGSFSTLEIQRTEQGDSAMYLCASRGDRPLRTDTQYFGPGTRLTVL.

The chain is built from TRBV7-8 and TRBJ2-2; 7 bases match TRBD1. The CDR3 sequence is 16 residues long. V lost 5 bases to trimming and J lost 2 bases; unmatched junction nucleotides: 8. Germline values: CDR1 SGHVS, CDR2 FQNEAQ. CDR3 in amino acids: CASSVNRGGNTGELFF. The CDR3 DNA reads TGTGCCAGCAGCGTGAACAGGGGTGGAAACACCGGGGAGCTGTTTTTT. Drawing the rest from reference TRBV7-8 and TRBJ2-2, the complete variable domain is GAGVSQSPRYKVAKRGQDVALRCDPISGHVSLFWYQQALGQGPEFLTYFQNEAQLDKSGLPSDRFFAERPEGSVSTLKIQRTQQEDSAVYLCASSVNRGGNTGELFFGEGSRLTVL.

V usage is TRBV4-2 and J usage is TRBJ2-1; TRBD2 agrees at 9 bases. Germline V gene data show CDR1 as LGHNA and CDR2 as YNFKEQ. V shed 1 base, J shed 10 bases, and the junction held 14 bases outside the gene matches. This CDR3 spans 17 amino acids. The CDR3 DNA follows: TGTGCCAGCAGCCAAGGGCGGGGGTCTAGCGGGACCGACGAGCAGTTCTTC. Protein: CASSQGRGSSGTDEQFF.

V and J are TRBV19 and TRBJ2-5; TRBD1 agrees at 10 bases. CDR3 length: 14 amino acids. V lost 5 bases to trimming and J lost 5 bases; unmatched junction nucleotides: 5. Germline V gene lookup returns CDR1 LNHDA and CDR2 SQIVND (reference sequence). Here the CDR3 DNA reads TGTGCCAGTAGTCGGACAGGGGGTGTGGAGACCCAGTACTTC. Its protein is CASSRTGGVETQYF.

For the CDR3, the DNA is TGTGCCAGCAGCCCAAGACTAGTAGGGTACAATGAGCAGTTCTTC. Its protein product is CASSPRLVGYNEQFF. The rearrangement links TRBV5-5 to TRBJ2-1; maybe TRBD2 (6 bases). The CDR3 has 15 residues. V was trimmed by 4 bases and J by 4 bases, leaving 15 bases between them. Germline loops: CDR1 SGHKS, CDR2 YYEKEE (reference sequence).

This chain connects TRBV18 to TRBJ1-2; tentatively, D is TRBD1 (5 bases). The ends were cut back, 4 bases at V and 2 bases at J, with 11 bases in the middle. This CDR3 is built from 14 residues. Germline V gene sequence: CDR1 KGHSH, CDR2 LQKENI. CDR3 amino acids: CASSLEDRNYGYTF. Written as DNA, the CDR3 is TGTGCCAGCTCACTAGAAGACAGAAACTATGGCTACACCTTC. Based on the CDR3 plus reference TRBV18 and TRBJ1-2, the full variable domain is NAGVMQNPRHLVRRRGQEARLRCSPMKGHSHVYWYRQLPEEGLKFMVYLQKENIIDESGMPKERFSAEFPKEGPSILRIQQVVRGDSAAYFCASSLEDRNYGYTFGSGTRLTVV.